The 29 T cell receptor beta chains below come from one sample, sequenced in a study of blood T cells in healthy people across ages. Through a sample-barcoded 5' primer and a J-beta primer mix, a second PCR was run for about 7 to 12 cycles. MiXCR, run by TCRdb on the 5' RACE reads, gives a single entry per CDR3 protein. The sample shows about 800,000 distinct CDR3 sequences, 35% to 50% of them seen only once. The sample taken for sequencing was blood. The receptors derive from a man at least 80 years old in good health.

A remark on this clonotype: A much larger clone is a single base away; this may be a read error. The chain is built from TRBV7-2 and TRBJ2-1; no clear D. V dropped 2 bases and J dropped 10 bases, with 12 bases sitting between them. CDR3 length: 13 residues. Per germline, CDR1 SGHTA and CDR2 FQGNSA. In nucleotides, the CDR3 is TGTGCCAGCAGCTTATCTACTTCCTACGAGCAGTTCTTC. Encoded protein: CASSLSTSYEQFF.

This clonotype showed up just a few times. The chain links TRBV3-1 to TRBJ1-1; D ambiguous. Germline loops: CDR1 LGHDT, CDR2 YNNKEL (reference sequence). There are 11 residues in the CDR3. Trimming took off 6 bases at V and 7 bases at J, with 9 bases between the two ends. CDR3 sequence (DNA): TGTGCCAGCAGTCTCGGGATTGAAGCTTTCTTT. The encoded protein is CASSLGIEAFF. Filled out from reference TRBV3-1 and TRBJ1-1, the complete variable domain reads DTAVSQTPKYLVTQMGNDKSIKCEQNLGHDTMYWYKQDSKKFLKIMFSYNNKELIINETVPNRFSPKSPDKAHLNLHINSLELGDSAVYFCASSLGIEAFFGQGTRLTVV.

The CDR3 DNA reads as TGTGCCAGCAACAGACTAGCGGGGGTTTTTAATGAGCAGTTCTTC. This sequence encodes CASNRLAGVFNEQFF. This chain connects TRBV6-5 to TRBJ2-1; 12 positions agree with TRBD2. CDR3 length: 15 residues. Germline CDR1 is MNHEY and CDR2 is SVGAGI. The V segment lost 7 bases and the J segment 7 bases; nucleotides outside the gene matches: 8.

This clonotype was counted many times. The rearrangement links TRBV29-1 to TRBJ2-2; D could derive from TRBD1 or TRBD2 (5 bases each). This CDR3 is 13 amino acids long. Per germline, CDR1 SQVTM and CDR2 ANQGSEA. The V and J ends lost 8 bases and 5 bases respectively, with 15 bases between them. The CDR3 is CSITGTQTGELFF. As DNA, the CDR3 is TGCAGCATCACCGGGACCCAAACCGGGGAGCTGTTTTTT.

The chain is built from TRBV20-1 and TRBJ2-1; 9 bases fit TRBD2. CDR1 DFQATT and CDR2 SNEGSKA come from the germline V gene (reference sequence). The CDR3 sequence is 15 residues long. V was clipped by 1 base and J by 5 bases; unmatched bases: 6. CDR3 in amino acids: CSARAASGTHNEQFF. CDR3 nucleotide sequence: TGCAGTGCTAGAGCGGCTAGCGGGACCCACAATGAGCAGTTCTTC.

Only a few counts were recorded for this clonotype. The V gene is TRBV4-2, the J gene TRBJ2-4; D might be TRBD1 (6 bases). The J call is doubtful: the DNA matches TRBJ2-5 better. Germline V lookup: CDR1 LGHNA, CDR2 YNFKEQ. CDR3 length: 15 amino acids. CDR3 amino acids: CASSQVRGVQETQYF. The DNA for the CDR3 is TGTGCCAGCAGCCAAGTCAGGGGAGTCCAGGAGACCCAGTACTTC.

J is TRBJ2-5 and V is TRBV5-1, with 13 bases fitting TRBD2. Germline trimming cut 4 bases from V and 5 bases from J; bases unmatched to any gene: 5. The CDR3 has 15 residues. CDR1 is SGHRS, CDR2 YFSETQ, per germline. Here the CDR3 reads CASSGGTSGEETQYF. CDR3 DNA: TGCGCCAGCAGCGGGGGGACTAGCGGGGAGGAGACCCAGTACTTC. The full variable domain, in which reference TRBV5-1 and TRBJ2-5 provide the parts outside the CDR3, is KAGVTQTPRYLIKTRGQQVTLSCSPISGHRSVSWYQQTPGQGLQFLFEYFSETQRNKGNFPGRFSGRQFSNSRSEMNVSTLELGDSALYLCASSGGTSGEETQYFGPGTRLLVL.

The chain couples TRBV6-2 or TRBV6-3 to TRBJ1-1; D is perhaps TRBD1 (6 bases). There are 16 residues in the CDR3. V lost 8 bases and J lost 4, with 23 bases in between. Germline V CDR1 and CDR2: MNHEY, SVGEGT. This CDR3 reads CASVARVGGATTEAFF. The CDR3 DNA reads as TGTGCCAGCGTTGCCCGAGTTGGGGGGGCGACCACTGAAGCTTTCTTT.

This clonotype was counted once. The chain employs TRBV24-1 and TRBJ2-5, with 9 bases that match TRBD1. CDR3 length: 15 amino acids. The J segment lost 11 bases and the V segment lost 7 bases, leaving 16 bases of the junction unmatched. Germline V lookup: CDR1 KGHDR, CDR2 SFDVKD. The CDR3 loop reads CATRAPGQGNNEQYF. CDR3 bases: TGTGCCACCAGGGCCCCGGGACAGGGTAACAATGAGCAGTACTTC.

The chain recombines TRBV27 with TRBJ2-3; 14 bases are shared with TRBD2. After removal of 5 bases from V and 4 bases from J, the junction contained 8 bases not matched to a gene. The CDR3 runs 17 residues. Germline CDR1 MNHEY, CDR2 SMNVEV (reference sequence). In DNA form, the CDR3 reads TGTGCCAGCAGTCATATATCGGGACTAGCGGGAGCAGATACGCAGTATTTT. Translation gives CASSHISGLAGADTQYF.

This clonotype showed up many times. The chain is built from TRBV27 and TRBJ1-2; D uncertain. Trimming took off 3 bases at V and 3 bases at J, with 11 bases between the two ends. Germline V gene sequence: CDR1 MNHEY, CDR2 SMNVEV (reference sequence). This CDR3 has 14 residues. DNA of the CDR3: TGTGCCAGCAGTTTCTACGGGGAGGACTATGGCTACACCTTC. Translated: CASSFYGEDYGYTF.

V is TRBV20-1 and J is TRBJ1-1; D is unclear. This CDR3 contains 14 residues. The ends were cut back, 5 bases at V and 1 base at J, with 14 bases in the middle. The V gene's germline CDR1 is DFQATT and CDR2 SNEGSKA (reference sequence). The CDR3 loop is CSARVSSGNTEAFF. The DNA for the CDR3 is TGCAGTGCTCGGGTCTCCTCCGGGAACACTGAAGCTTTCTTT.

The chain recombines TRBV10-3 with TRBJ2-3, with 14 bases lining up with TRBD2. Germline V lookup: CDR1 ENHRY, CDR2 SYGVKD. J was trimmed by 0 bases and V by 4 bases; bases with no gene match: 0. The CDR3 is made up of 16 amino acids. CDR3 sequence reads: CAISGTSGGSTDTQYF. The CDR3 coding sequence is TGTGCCATCAGTGGGACTAGCGGGGGGAGCACAGATACGCAGTATTTT.

The chain joins TRBV20-1 to TRBJ1-6; TRBD1 agrees at 9 bases. J lost 10 bases, V lost 6 bases, and 10 bases had no gene match. Germline V gene lookup returns CDR1 DFQATT and CDR2 SNEGSKA (reference sequence). This CDR3 comprises 14 residues. The CDR3 here is CSARPRQGGSPLHF. The CDR3 DNA reads as TGCAGTGCCCGTCCCAGACAGGGGGGATCACCCCTCCACTTT.

This chain joins TRBV18 and TRBJ2-1; D is uncertain. Trimming pared 3 bases from V and 13 bases from J, leaving 19 bases between. Germline V lookup: CDR1 KGHSH, CDR2 LQKENI. This CDR3 region has 14 residues. In nucleotides, the CDR3 is TGTGCCAGCTCACCCCGACAAACTCAAGAGACCCAGTTCTTC. This codes for CASSPRQTQETQFF. The whole variable domain, remainder taken from reference TRBV18 and TRBJ2-1, is NAGVMQNPRHLVRRRGQEARLRCSPMKGHSHVYWYRQLPEEGLKFMVYLQKENIIDESGMPKERFSAEFPKEGPSILRIQQVVRGDSAAYFCASSPRQTQETQFFGPGTRLTVL.

This chain links TRBV7-9 with TRBJ2-6, with 9 positions matching TRBD1. Losses at the gene ends were 5 bases for V and 12 bases for J; bases not matched to a gene: 11. This CDR3 spans 15 amino acids. Germline lookup yields CDR1 SEHNR and CDR2 FQNEAQ (reference sequence). CDR3 sequence: CASSQSTGGPPVLTF. In DNA form, the CDR3 reads TGTGCCAGCAGCCAGAGCACAGGGGGCCCCCCCGTCCTGACTTTC.

This rearrangement joins TRBV7-2 to TRBJ2-7; 9 bases line up with TRBD2. The CDR3 covers 14 residues. Germline V gene sequence: CDR1 SGHTA, CDR2 FQGNSA. The V and J ends lost 5 bases and 4 bases, in that order; junction bases with no gene match: 6. The CDR3 reads CASSVDSGRYEQYF. In DNA, the CDR3 is TGTGCCAGCAGCGTAGACAGCGGGAGGTACGAGCAGTACTTC. The whole variable domain, remainder taken from reference TRBV7-2 and TRBJ2-7, is GAGVSQSPSNKVTEKGKDVELRCDPISGHTALYWYRQSLGQGLEFLIYFQGNSAPDKSGLPSDRFSAERTGGSVSTLTIQRTQQEDSAVYLCASSVDSGRYEQYFGPGTRLTVT.

This clonotype appeared a few times. The chain carries TRBV2 and TRBJ2-2; 7 bases are a match to TRBD2. V shed 7 bases, J shed 2 bases, and the junction held 7 bases outside the gene matches. The germline V gene encodes CDR1 SNHLY and CDR2 FYNNEI. This CDR3 region has 15 residues. CDR3 nucleotides: TGTGCCAGCACCAGAGCTAGCGGCAACACCGGGGAGCTGTTTTTT. Translating it yields CASTRASGNTGELFF.

Notes on this clonotype: A much larger clone lies a single base off, so this may be a read error. The rearrangement joins TRBV29-1 to TRBJ2-1, with D perhaps matching TRBD1 (5 bases). Trimming took 6 bases from V and 10 from J, leaving 19 bases between them. This CDR3 spans 13 amino acids. Per the germline V gene, CDR1 is SQVTM and CDR2 is ANQGSEA. The CDR3: CSVTGADLGEQFF. The CDR3 coding sequence is TGCAGCGTCACAGGCGCGGACCTGGGCGAGCAGTTCTTC.

This clonotype was observed once. The V and J genes are TRBV20-1 and TRBJ2-3, with 9 bases aligning to TRBD2. Germline values: CDR1 DFQATT, CDR2 SNEGSKA (reference sequence). Germline trimming cut 5 bases from V and 2 bases from J; bases unmatched to any gene: 5. CDR3 size: 14 residues. The CDR3 region has the DNA TGCAGTGCTGGGGCTAGCGGGAACACAGATACGCAGTATTTT. Protein: CSAGASGNTDTQYF.

This clonotype was detected a few times. The gene calls are TRBV20-1 and TRBJ2-1, with 9 bases matching TRBD2. The CDR3 contains 16 residues. Germline CDR1 is DFQATT and CDR2 is SNEGSKA (reference sequence). Germline trimming cut 1 base from V and 8 bases from J; bases unmatched to any gene: 12. CDR3 sequence: CSARAFEREERYEQFF. CDR3 DNA sequence: TGCAGTGCTAGAGCTTTCGAGCGGGAGGAGAGGTATGAGCAGTTCTTC.

This clonotype has only a few counts. The chain carries TRBV7-9 and TRBJ2-7; the D call may be TRBD1 or TRBD2 (5 bases each). Looked up from germline, CDR1 is SEHNR and CDR2 is FQNEAQ (reference sequence). The CDR3 has 15 residues. V gave up 5 bases and J gave up 2 bases, with 16 bases separating them. DNA of the CDR3: TGTGCCAGCAGCCAGAAACCGGGACCCGCCTACGAGCAGTACTTC. Protein sequence: CASSQKPGPAYEQYF.

This clonotype was seen many times. This chain joins TRBV9 and TRBJ2-1; 15 bases are a match to TRBD2. V dropped 7 bases and J dropped 5; count of bases not matched to a gene: 1. The CDR3 is 14 amino acids. Germline V lookup: CDR1 SGDLS, CDR2 YYNGEE. The CDR3 DNA sequence: TGTGCCAGCGGGACTAGCGGGAGGAACAATGAGCAGTTCTTC. This sequence encodes CASGTSGRNNEQFF.

Written as DNA, the CDR3 is TGCGCCAGCAGCTTGGACCCGGGACAGGGAGTAGAGCAGTACTTC. Translated: CASSLDPGQGVEQYF. V and J are TRBV5-1 and TRBJ2-7; 9 bases agree with TRBD1. Germline trimming cut 0 bases from V and 7 bases from J; bases unmatched to any gene: 8. The germline V gene has CDR1 SGHRS and CDR2 YFSETQ. The CDR3 consists of 15 residues.

This clonotype was counted many times. The genes are TRBV12-3 or TRBV12-4 and TRBJ2-1, with unresolved D. The length of the CDR3 is 12 residues. Trimming removed 8 bases at V and 5 bases at J, with 10 bases between. CDR3 DNA sequence: TGTGCCAGCTCCCTCGGCCACAATGAGCAGTTCTTC. It translates to CASSLGHNEQFF.

Only a few counts were recorded for this clonotype. The rearrangement uses TRBV28 and TRBJ2-7, with 13 bases identical to TRBD2. With 11 bases clipped from V and 6 bases from J, the junction kept 7 bases outside the gene matches. From germline, CDR1 is MDHEN and CDR2 SYDVKM. The length of the CDR3 is 13 residues. The CDR3 region is CAYRTSGSSEQYF. The CDR3 DNA reads as TGTGCCTACCGGACTAGCGGGAGTAGCGAGCAGTACTTC.

Remarks on this clonotype: This could be a read error, since a much larger clone is one nucleotide away. V is TRBV7-6 and J is TRBJ1-1, with a tentative D call TRBD1 (6 bases). The CDR3 has 14 amino acids. Germline V lookup: CDR1 SGHVS, CDR2 FNYEAQ. The CDR3 region has the DNA TGTGTCAGCAGCTCTCAGGGGATGAACACTGAAGCTTTCTTT. This gives the protein CVSSSQGMNTEAFF.

The chain combines TRBV20-1 with TRBJ2-5; 10 nucleotides align to TRBD1. Germline CDR1 and CDR2: DFQATT and SNEGSKA (reference sequence). This CDR3 has 13 residues. The V gene end was trimmed by 6 bases and the J gene end by 11 bases; junction bases not matched to a gene: 12. The CDR3 nucleotides read TGCAGTGCCCCGGGACAGGGGAATAGGGAGCAGTACTTC. This sequence encodes CSAPGQGNREQYF.

This clonotype has at least ten counts. The chain couples TRBV7-8 to TRBJ2-5; 10 bases are a match to TRBD2. The J call may be incorrect, as the DNA end agrees better with TRBJ2-7. CDR3 length: 14 residues. The V gene's germline CDR1 is SGHVS and CDR2 FQNEAQ. CDR3 residues: CASSPGLASDEQYF. CDR3 coding DNA: TGTGCCAGCAGCCCGGGACTAGCGAGTGACGAGCAGTACTTC.